Below, one T cell receptor beta chain is given with its context. The specificity of this receptor is unknown. No qualities accompany the bases; no much larger clone lies one base away. The data originate from a study of blood T cell repertoires in COVID-19 (TCRdb year 2020). With regard to the full study: The collaborator samples originated in the United States, Italy and Spain and spanned the acute and convalescent phases of COVID-19. Sample metadata almost always included a de-identified subject ID, COVID-19 status, age in years and sex. The samples were drawn from two sources: the first 160 participants of the ongoing ImmuneRACE study, and over 1,000 subjects contributed by 6 global collaborators. The material from the prospective study consisted of cDNA or gDNA derived from T cells, B-cell-depleted T cells, or PBMCs. HLA class I and class II types, where available, came from metadata supplied by the sample provider rather than from assay-based typing. Subjects who had been exposed to COVID-19, were actively infected with it, or had recovered from it provided the deeply sampled blood TCRbeta repertoires that made up the dataset. A freely available public database, intended as a resource for researchers studying the immune response to SARS-CoV-2, is where the repertoires were released. The investigation overall reported the following: The amount of clinical and demographic metadata varied by source and participant and was provided uncurated.

The collaborating institutions used their own protocols to collect whole blood in K2EDTA tubes. For TCRbeta analysis, collaborators shipped samples in one of three forms: frozen whole blood, isolated PBMCs, or DNA extracted from either of those sample types. TCRbeta CDR3 regions were amplified from genomic DNA by means of the immunoSEQ Assay, a bias-controlled multiplex PCR. For the original study's pipeline: Nucleated cell counts per sample were estimated from amplification of reference gene primers within the assay. Sequence reads were collapsed and filtered to measure the absolute abundance of every unique TCRbeta CDR3 rearrangement. For each sample, productive Simpson clonality was calculated by taking the square root of Simpson's diversity index across productive rearrangements. Sourced from immuneACCESS, this table was stored by TCRdb with only in-frame sequences that have V and J called. A share of the clones is absent; for the studies checked, an unresolved V gene accounts for under half, and the remainder has no known explanation. The DNA gave D and trimming, while V, J and clone size come from that table. Recorded for this sample are 150,000 to 200,000 clones; roughly 85% of them occurred a single time. The ten largest clonotypes hold less than 30% of the sample.

Its CDR3 holds 13 amino acids, cysteine through phenylalanine. CDR3 DNA is the only sequence kept; it has 39 bases, read in frame from the first base. According to the germline V gene, CDR1 reads KGHSH and CDR2 reads LQKENI. V and J lose 6 bases and 4 bases, and a span of 12 bases separates them. The specimen sequenced was peripheral blood. The V gene is TRBV18 and the J gene is TRBJ1-2, with TRBD1 tentatively as D gene (6 bases match). The receptor was isolated from a woman aged 70-85 years with acute or convalescent COVID-19. The sequence in DNA is TGTGCCAGCTCCCAAGGACAGATCTATGGCTACACCTTC. Its amino acids are CASSQGQIYGYTF.